This T cell receptor beta chain stems from a study of blood T cells in healthy people across ages. General study findings and limits: Changes seen in expanded clonotypes were possibly confounded by donor CMV status left unknown.

The table lists this clonotype with a few counts. Its target is unknown. A second PCR, run for 7 to 11 cycles, used a sample-barcoded 5' primer plus a J-beta primer mix. A single record per CDR3 protein comes from TCRdb applying MiXCR to the 5' RACE reads. The sample has 650,000 to 800,000 distinct CDR3 sequences, around 45% seen once. There are 15 residues in the CDR3. The V gene's germline CDR1 is MNHEY and CDR2 SVGAGI. The rearrangement joins TRBV6-5 to TRBJ2-4, with 9 bases aligning to TRBD1. The J call may be mistaken, given a closer DNA end match to TRBJ2-7. This clonotype originated in a man aged 55 to 70 in good health. Sequencing used blood. The CDR3 DNA reads TGTGCCAGCAGCCCTTCGGGACAGGGAACTTACGAGCAGTACTTC. Translation: CASSPSGQGTYEQYF.